Reported below is one T cell receptor (beta chain). Its antigen is currently unknown. This specimen comes from a study of T cells in Graves' hyperthyroidism and ophthalmopathy. Using RNA transcripts as the source, TCR beta CDR3 regions were amplified. The TCR CDR3 was amplified in a first-round RT-PCR using the HTBI primer set. TCRdb reprocessed the multiplex PCR reads via MiXCR and lists one record per CDR3 protein. Among roughly 580,000 distinct CDR3 sequences listed, 46% were seen once. Trimming cost V 5 bases and J 2 bases; bases outside gene matches: 4. The CDR3 loop spans 15 amino acids. Study outcomes and limitations: Ophthalmopathy prediction by the model preceded onset by a median roughly 6 months.

This clonotype was sampled from a woman under 30 with Graves' hyperthyroidism. Sequencing used peripheral blood or thyroid tissue (not recorded which). This chain connects TRBV12-3 or TRBV12-4 to TRBJ2-7; 12 bases map to TRBD2. CDR3 sequence: CASSHGLAGTYEQYF. In nucleotides, the CDR3 is TGTGCCAGCAGTCATGGACTAGCGGGGACCTACGAGCAGTACTTC.